This is a list of T cell receptor beta chains from one sample in a study of blood T cell repertoires in COVID-19. Using immunoSEQ multiplex PCR, the repertoire was profiled, and TCRdb retains in-frame clones only, with some absent. The table shows approximately 490,000 clones, with roughly nine tenths occurring only once. Sample: PBMCs or T cells enriched from blood (not recorded which). These receptors were taken from a woman under 30 who had recovered from COVID-19. Each CDR3 is given with its conserved first and last residue. The D gene is left open where the match is weak. Expanded clones get a size class; other rows say once, few or many, or leave the size out.

CDR3 DNA	CDR3 protein	J gene	D gene	clone size	V gene
TGTGCCAGCTCACCCGGCGGGGGATTACAAGAGACCCAGTACTTC	CASSPGGGLQETQYF	TRBJ2-5	TRBD2	NA	TRBV18
TGTGCCTGGAGTGGACCAGGGAGGCTGCCTGAAGCTTTCTTT	CAWSGPGRLPEAFF	TRBJ1-1	NA	NA	TRBV30
TGTGCCTGGAATCGACAGGGAAACTATGGCTACACCTTC	CAWNRQGNYGYTF	TRBJ1-2	TRBD1	NA	TRBV30
TGTGCCAGCAGCGTAGAAGTCAGGGCATCCGATGAGCAGTTCTTC	CASSVEVRASDEQFF	TRBJ2-1	NA	NA	TRBV9
TGTGCCAGCAGCTTAGAGTCTGGGGCCACCATATATTTT	CASSLESGATIYF	TRBJ1-3	NA	NA	TRBV7-9
TGTGCCAGCAGTCAGACAGGGGGAGGAAACGAGCAGTACTTC	CASSQTGGGNEQYF	TRBJ2-7	TRBD1	NA	TRBV27
TGCAGTGCCAGTACAGGGGGGCCCGATCAGCCCCAGCATTTT	CSASTGGPDQPQHF	TRBJ1-5	TRBD1	NA	TRBV20-1
TGCGCCAGCAGCCAAGACAGGGTTTCGTCGAACATTCAGTACTTC	CASSQDRVSSNIQYF	TRBJ2-4	NA	once	TRBV4-1
TGTGCCAGCAGGAGGGGGCCCGGATTTGATGAAGCTTTCTTT	CASRRGPGFDEAFF	TRBJ1-1	TRBD1	NA	TRBV2
TGTGCCAGCAGCTTTCGACTAGCGGGGGGGGAGACCCAGTACTTC	CASSFRLAGGETQYF	TRBJ2-5	TRBD2	NA	TRBV7-2
TGCGCCAGCAGCCAGTACGAAACGGGGGATACGCAGTATTTT	CASSQYETGDTQYF	TRBJ2-3	NA	NA	TRBV4-1
TGTGCCAGCAGAGACCGGGACATACACACCGGGGAGCTGTTTTTT	CASRDRDIHTGELFF	TRBJ2-2	NA	NA	TRBV2
TGTGCCAGCAGTTTGGGGGGTAGCCCAGATACGCAGTATTTT	CASSLGGSPDTQYF	TRBJ2-3	NA	NA	TRBV27
TGTGCCAGCAAGATTAGCTCCTATAATTCACCCCTCCACTTT	CASKISSYNSPLHF	TRBJ1-6	NA	NA	TRBV6-5
TGTGCCAGCAGTTACCAACAGGGTTTAGGAAATGAGCAGTTCTTC	CASSYQQGLGNEQFF	TRBJ2-1	NA	NA	TRBV6-5
TGTGCCAGCTCACCTTTGAGGGAGATGAGTGAAAAACTGTTTTTT	CASSPLREMSEKLFF	TRBJ1-4	NA	NA	TRBV18
TGTGCCAGCAGCTACTCTACGGGAGAGGGGCAGGATACGCAGTATTTT	CASSYSTGEGQDTQYF	TRBJ2-3	NA	NA	TRBV7-2
TGTGCCAGCAGTTTCGGGACAGAGCAGTTCTTC	CASSFGTEQFF	TRBJ2-1	NA	NA	TRBV27
TGTGCCAGCAGCCAAGCGCTTGGAGCAGATACGCAGTATTTT	CASSQALGADTQYF	TRBJ2-3	NA	once	TRBV3-1/TRBV3-2
TGTGCCAGCAGTGACGGAAGGAGTTGGCAGCCCCAGCATTTT	CASSDGRSWQPQHF	TRBJ1-5	NA	NA	TRBV2
TGTGCCAGCAGTTACTCGGAGGGGTCTGGAAACACCATATATTTT	CASSYSEGSGNTIYF	TRBJ1-3	NA	many	TRBV6-5
TGTGCCAGCAGTTACTCGAACTCGGACAATGAGCAGTTCTTC	CASSYSNSDNEQFF	TRBJ2-1	NA	NA	TRBV6-5
TGTGCCAGCAGCCCCGGCGGAGGGGTGACTGAAGCTTTCTTT	CASSPGGGVTEAFF	TRBJ1-1	NA	NA	TRBV3-1/TRBV3-2
TGTGCCAGCAGGCAGGGGAACTATGGCTACACCTTC	CASRQGNYGYTF	TRBJ1-2	NA	NA	TRBV28
TGTGCCAGCAGTTTATTGGGGAGGGGGTCAACTAATGAAAAACTGTTTTTT	CASSLLGRGSTNEKLFF	TRBJ1-4	NA	NA	TRBV28
TGTGCCAGCAGTTTATTATCAGACGAGGTCGGCTACACCTTC	CASSLLSDEVGYTF	TRBJ1-2	NA	once	TRBV28
TGCAGTGCTATGGCAGACACTGAAGCTTTCTTT	CSAMADTEAFF	TRBJ1-1	NA	NA	TRBV20-1
TGCGCCAGCAGCCCCCAGGAGGTAGCGGGGTCAAACATTCAGTACTTC	CASSPQEVAGSNIQYF	TRBJ2-4	TRBD2	NA	TRBV4-1
TGTGCCAGCAGCTTAAGGGGCTCGGCGTACGAGCAGTACTTC	CASSLRGSAYEQYF	TRBJ2-7	NA	NA	TRBV11-2
TGCGCCAGCAGCATCGGACAGGGGAATTCACCCCTCCACTTT	CASSIGQGNSPLHF	TRBJ1-6	TRBD1	NA	TRBV5-1
TGTGCCAGCAGCTCAGACAGGGGCCCTCGAAACACCATATATTTT	CASSSDRGPRNTIYF	TRBJ1-3	TRBD1	NA	TRBV7-6
TGTGCCAGCAGCCAAATTTATCAGGGGGATTCACCCCTCCACTTT	CASSQIYQGDSPLHF	TRBJ1-6	TRBD1	NA	TRBV3-1/TRBV3-2
TGTGCCAGCAAGTGGGGAGGAAGCGAGCAGTACTTC	CASKWGGSEQYF	TRBJ2-7	NA	once	TRBV2
TGTGCCAGCAGCTTAACGCGGGGGGGATACGAGCAGTACTTC	CASSLTRGGYEQYF	TRBJ2-7	TRBD2	NA	TRBV7-2
TGCGCCAGCAGCCCGGGACAGGGGGTCTGGCCCCAGCATTTT	CASSPGQGVWPQHF	TRBJ1-5	TRBD1	NA	TRBV5-1
TGTGCCAGCAGCTGGAAACAGGGGGCTTATTACGAGCAGTACTTC	CASSWKQGAYYEQYF	TRBJ2-7	TRBD1	few	TRBV7-3
TGTGCCAGCAGTTTTCAGGGTCCAGAGACCCAGTACTTC	CASSFQGPETQYF	TRBJ2-5	NA	once	TRBV12-3/TRBV12-4
TGTGCCAGTGCCTGGGCAGGGGCTCTCTCTGGAAACACCATATATTTT	CASAWAGALSGNTIYF	TRBJ1-3	NA	NA	TRBV28
TGTGCCAGTAGTCCCGGGCCCGGGAAAGCTTTCTTT	CASSPGPGKAFF	TRBJ1-1	NA	NA	TRBV19
TGCAGCGTTGTGGACAGCCGGTCCTCTGGAAACACCATATATTTT	CSVVDSRSSGNTIYF	TRBJ1-3	NA	NA	TRBV29-1
TGTGCCAGCAGCTTAGGGTTCGAGGTCATGAACACTGAAGCTTTCTTT	CASSLGFEVMNTEAFF	TRBJ1-1	NA	NA	TRBV11-2
TGTGCCAGTAAGCGTGAGGCGGGGGCTTTCTTT	CASKREAGAFF	TRBJ1-1	NA	NA	TRBV19
TGCGCCAGCAGCTTGGACAGGGAAGGGAGTGGCTACACCTTC	CASSLDREGSGYTF	TRBJ1-2	NA	NA	TRBV5-1
TGTGCCAGCAGTTACGATTTCCGCAGAGAGCAGTACTTC	CASSYDFRREQYF	TRBJ2-7	NA	NA	TRBV6-5
TGTGCCAGCAGCCGTATTATAGGGGGCGGACTAGCGGGGAGGGAGCAGTACTTC	CASSRIIGGGLAGREQYF	TRBJ2-7	TRBD2	NA	TRBV5-5
TGTGCCACCGCCCGCGGGGATACGCAGTATTTT	CATARGDTQYF	TRBJ2-3	NA	NA	TRBV24-1
TGCAGCGTTAGGGTGGCGGGGGAGATTACAGATACGCAGTATTTT	CSVRVAGEITDTQYF	TRBJ2-3	TRBD2	NA	TRBV29-1
TGCGCCAGCAGCCAAGCAGGAGGGAATGAAGCTTTCTTT	CASSQAGGNEAFF	TRBJ1-1	NA	NA	TRBV4-1
TGTGCCAGCATCGAGAGGGGGGGCGGTAATCAGCCCCAGCATTTT	CASIERGGGNQPQHF	TRBJ1-5	NA	NA	TRBV28
TGTGCCTGGAGTGTGCGGGCGCTTTACACTGAAGCTTTCTTT	CAWSVRALYTEAFF	TRBJ1-1	NA	few	TRBV30
TGCGCCAGCAGCTACCGGGACAGGGTGTATGGCTACACCTTC	CASSYRDRVYGYTF	TRBJ1-2	TRBD1	NA	TRBV5-1
TGCGCCAGCAGCTCCGGACAGGGGGACACAGATACGCAGTATTTT	CASSSGQGDTDTQYF	TRBJ2-3	TRBD1	NA	TRBV5-1
TGTGCCATTCTCCACGGACTAGGGGGGAAGTCACCCCTCCACTTT	CAILHGLGGKSPLHF	TRBJ1-6	NA	NA	TRBV19
TGTGCCAGCAGTCGAATCCGACGCGGGTTCGGCGGCTACACCTTC	CASSRIRRGFGGYTF	TRBJ1-2	NA	NA	TRBV28